Listed below are T cell receptor beta chains from one sample, sequenced in a study of chemoradiotherapy in HPV16-positive cancers. Repertoires were generated with immunoSEQ multiplex PCR, while TCRdb's copy carries only in-frame clones and drops some. The data contain tens of thousands of clones, just under 75% of them seen just once; the ten biggest clones take up 2% to 3%. Sampling took place from a patient who underwent chemoradiotherapy. These receptors were obtained from a human donor with HPV-associated anogenital cancer. The CDR3 runs from the conserved cysteine through the conserved F or W. The order of the fields is D gene, J gene, V gene, clone size, CDR3 length, CDR3 protein, CDR3 DNA. D genes are given only for firm matches. A row's size may be missing; if present it is once, few, many or a size class.

TRBD2,TRBJ2-5,TRBV7-2,NA,16,CASSLGTSGGQETQYF,TGTGCCAGCAGCTTGGGGACTAGCGGGGGCCAAGAGACCCAGTACTTC
NA,TRBJ2-7,TRBV2,NA,12,CASSGQANEQYF,TGTGCCAGCAGTGGGCAAGCGAACGAGCAGTACTTC
NA,TRBJ2-7,TRBV19,NA,12,CAVNSPSYEQYF,TGTGCCGTTAACAGTCCCTCCTACGAGCAGTACTTC
NA,TRBJ1-5,TRBV28,NA,15,CASSLPTGGNQPQHF,TGTGCCAGCAGTTTACCGACAGGCGGCAATCAGCCCCAGCATTTT
TRBD1,TRBJ1-2,TRBV29-1,NA,14,CSATTGAAGGSYTF,TGCAGCGCCACTACAGGGGCCGCTGGGGGTAGCTACACCTTC
NA,TRBJ1-1,TRBV19,NA,14,CASSLRDLGTEAFF,TGTGCCAGTAGTCTAAGGGACCTTGGCACTGAAGCTTTCTTT
TRBD2,TRBJ2-3,TRBV28,NA,16,CASSLLQREVQDTQYF,TGTGCCAGCAGTTTATTACAGCGGGAGGTACAGGATACGCAGTATTTT
TRBD1,TRBJ1-2,TRBV9,NA,17,CASSVGGTAPANYGYTF,TGTGCCAGCAGCGTAGGGGGGACAGCCCCCGCTAACTATGGCTACACCTTC
TRBD2,TRBJ2-3,TRBV5-4,once,15,CASSLAGGVTDTQYF,TGTGCCAGCAGCTTAGCGGGGGGCGTCACAGATACGCAGTATTTT
NA,TRBJ1-2,TRBV28,NA,13,CASSLFPYYGYTF,TGTGCCAGCAGTTTATTCCCCTACTATGGCTACACCTTC